This T cell receptor beta chain is drawn from a study of T-cell reconstitution after alpha-beta-depleted transplantation in children. TCRbeta library preparation incorporated unique molecular identifiers. One entry per CDR3 protein results from TCRdb running MiXCR on the PCR reads. The table lists a few hundred thousand distinct CDR3 sequences, about 9.3% of them singletons. The specimen comprised PBMCs from the stem cell graft donor, sampled from the stem cell graft. The TCR comes from a human donor who donated a stem cell graft to a child with acute lymphoblastic leukemia.

This CDR3 is CASSRLDQGARETQYF. For the CDR3, the DNA is TGTGCCAGCAGCCGTCTAGACCAGGGGGCGCGGGAGACCCAGTACTTC. V usage is TRBV7-9 and J usage is TRBJ2-5; 8 nucleotides align to TRBD1. Trimming cost V 5 bases and J 5 bases; bases outside gene matches: 13. This CDR3 contains 16 residues. Germline CDR1 is SEHNR and CDR2 is FQNEAQ (reference sequence).